This T cell receptor beta chain was sequenced during a study of blood T cell repertoires in COVID-19. The overall study: From the United States, Italy and Spain came samples of acute and convalescent COVID-19.

Under the authors' procedure: Cell counts per sample came from amplifying reference gene primers. TCRdb's copy holds only in-frame clones and misses some; the assay was immunoSEQ multiplex PCR. Clone size and the V and J calls come from that table; the DNA yielded D and trimming. The table shows around 200,000 clones, with around 87% occurring only once. The CDR3 totals 16 residues. The germline CDR1 and CDR2 sequences are MDHEN and SYDVKM. Trimming left V 1 base short and J 3 bases short, with 13 bases between. This clone was detected only once. The sequencing input was peripheral blood. The clonotype originates from a man aged 50 to 60 with acute or convalescent COVID-19. The gene calls are TRBV28 and TRBJ1-5; D is undetermined. CDR3 amino acids: CASSLYNSGYNQPQHF. CDR3 coding DNA: TGTGCCAGCAGTTTATATAACAGCGGTTACAATCAGCCCCAGCATTTT.